This TCR beta chain originates from a study of cytomegalovirus exposure and HLA in healthy donors. This clone turned up a few times. With 60 Vbeta and 13 Jbeta primers, the PCR was carried out. Method: immunoSEQ multiplex PCR; TCRdb's copy keeps in-frame clones and lacks some. The table shows about 190,000 clones, with 75% to 90% occurring only once. This clonotype was obtained from a man between 40 and 49 years old in good health and CMV-seropositive. Sequencing was carried out using PBMCs.

The CDR3: CASQGGLAGGARRGETQYF. CDR3 DNA sequence: TGTGCCAGCCAAGGGGGACTAGCGGGGGGAGCTCGACGGGGAGAGACCCAGTACTTC. The V gene is TRBV7-3, the J gene TRBJ2-5, with 15 bases that match TRBD2. The J segment lost 4 bases and the V segment lost 8 bases, leaving 17 bases of the junction unmatched. Germline lookup yields CDR1 SGHTA and CDR2 FQGTGA. This CDR3 is 19 amino acids long.